Below, 20 T cell receptor beta chains from the same sample are listed, as sequenced in a study of glioma-infiltrating T cells after dendritic cell vaccination. Produced via immunoSEQ multiplex PCR; TCRdb's table is partial and in-frame only. Of more than 85,000 clones detected, 85% appear once; the ten largest clones hold just under 3%. Sequencing used blood, obtained before dendritic cell vaccination. These receptors all stem from a human donor with glioblastoma.

This chain connects TRBV30 to TRBJ1-6; 7 positions agree with TRBD1. V was clipped by 8 bases and J by 0 bases; unmatched bases: 7. Germline V gene lookup returns CDR1 GTSNPN and CDR2 SVGIG (reference sequence). The CDR3 spans 15 residues. The CDR3 sequence: CAGRDSPSYNSPLHF. In nucleotides, the CDR3 is TGTGCCGGACGGGACAGCCCCTCCTATAATTCACCCCTCCACTTT.

V gene TRBV5-4 combines with J gene TRBJ2-1; 9 positions match TRBD1. CDR3 size: 15 residues. Germline V gene lookup returns CDR1 SGHNT and CDR2 YYREEE (reference sequence). Trimming at V came to 4 bases and at J to 4 bases, leaving 6 bases not matched to a gene. The CDR3, as DNA: TGTGCCAGCAGCCCCCGCGGACAGGGGTACAATGAGCAGTTCTTC. This encodes CASSPRGQGYNEQFF.

The chain joins TRBV5-6 to TRBJ2-5; D remains ambiguous. Germline V gives CDR1 SGHDT, CDR2 YYEEEE. The CDR3 is made up of 14 amino acids. Deletions cut 1 base from V and 0 bases from J, with 7 bases between. The CDR3: CASSLRANQETQYF. The CDR3 DNA reads TGTGCCAGCAGCTTGCGAGCTAACCAAGAGACCCAGTACTTC.

This chain connects TRBV15 to TRBJ1-3; no reliable D call. V lost 0 bases to trimming and J lost 2 bases, with 8 bases between them. This CDR3 region has 15 residues. Germline CDR1 LNHNV, CDR2 YYDKDF (reference sequence). The CDR3 sequence is CATSRDRGPGNTIYF. CDR3 DNA sequence: TGTGCCACCAGCAGAGACCGAGGCCCTGGAAACACCATATATTTT.

This chain links TRBV5-8 with TRBJ2-7, with D unresolved. In germline, CDR1 is SGHTS, CDR2 YDEGEE. V lost 1 base and J 6 bases, leaving 5 bases between the germline ends. CDR3 length equals 11 residues. This CDR3 reads CASSLSREQYF. The CDR3 nucleotides read TGTGCCAGCAGCTTGTCCCGCGAGCAGTACTTC.

This sequence joins TRBV2 and TRBJ2-7; D is perhaps TRBD1 (6 bases). From germline, CDR1 is SNHLY and CDR2 FYNNEI. There are 15 residues in the CDR3. The V and J ends lost 5 bases and 5 bases respectively, with 19 bases between them. This CDR3 reads CASSSTGLGLHEQYF. The CDR3 DNA is TGTGCCAGCAGTTCTACAGGGTTGGGTCTCCACGAGCAGTACTTC.

The CDR3 is CASSGSGTGSSPLHF. CDR3 in DNA: TGTGCCAGTAGTGGGTCCGGGACAGGCTCTTCACCCCTCCACTTT. The chain is built from TRBV19 and TRBJ1-6; 8 bases align to TRBD1. CDR3 length equals 15 residues. V lost 5 bases, J lost 9 bases, and 9 bases stayed unmatched. Germline CDR1 is LNHDA and CDR2 is SQIVND (reference sequence).

The chain has TRBV28 and TRBJ2-1, with a possible D match to TRBD2 (5 bases). V lost 2 bases to trimming and J lost 0 bases, with 11 bases between them. This CDR3 is built from 16 residues. Germline CDR1 reads MDHEN; CDR2 reads SYDVKM. The CDR3 sequence: CASSLGRASSYNEQFF. CDR3 DNA sequence: TGTGCCAGCAGTTTAGGGCGGGCGAGCTCCTACAATGAGCAGTTCTTC.

The chain has TRBV14 and TRBJ1-2; the D is unclear. V lost 0 bases, J lost 8 bases, and 10 bases lay in between. Germline assignment: CDR1 SGHDN and CDR2 FVKESK. The CDR3 sequence is 13 residues long. CDR3 in amino acids: CASSQDGREGYTF. DNA of the CDR3: TGTGCCAGCAGCCAAGACGGGAGGGAGGGCTACACCTTC.

V and J are TRBV27 and TRBJ2-1; 7 bases are shared with TRBD1. This CDR3 has 15 residues. The V gene end was trimmed by 5 bases and the J gene end by 2 bases; junction bases not matched to a gene: 6. The germline V gene has CDR1 MNHEY and CDR2 SMNVEV (reference sequence). The chain's CDR3 is CASSPGTATYNEQFF. The CDR3 nucleotides read TGTGCCAGCAGTCCCGGGACAGCGACCTACAATGAGCAGTTCTTC.

This clone was observed a single time. This chain uses TRBV5-1 with TRBJ2-5, with 10 bases matching TRBD1. The length of the CDR3 is 16 residues. The germline V gene has CDR1 SGHRS and CDR2 YFSETQ. J was trimmed by 7 bases and V by 3 bases; bases with no gene match: 12. Written as DNA, the CDR3 is TGCGCCAGCAGCTCGAAGACAGGGGGCAATGGGGGGACCCAGTACTTC. It is translated as CASSSKTGGNGGTQYF.

This clone was detected once. J is TRBJ2-7 and V is TRBV5-1; D might be TRBD1 (6 bases). This CDR3 contains 14 residues. With 4 bases removed from V and 3 bases from J, the gap between germline ends came to 14 bases. Germline values: CDR1 SGHRS, CDR2 YFSETQ. Here the CDR3 DNA reads TGCGCCAGCAGCCCGACAGGAGCGGACTACGAGCAGTACTTC. Protein sequence: CASSPTGADYEQYF.

V and J are TRBV19 and TRBJ1-4, with unresolved D. Deletions cut 3 bases from V and 3 bases from J, with 8 bases between. The V gene's germline CDR1 is LNHDA and CDR2 SQIVND (reference sequence). The CDR3 length is 14 residues. The CDR3, as DNA: TGTGCCAGTAGTATCAGTGCAGCTAATGAAAAACTGTTTTTT. Amino acids: CASSISAANEKLFF. Supplemented by reference TRBV19 and TRBJ1-4, the full variable domain reads DGGITQSPKYLFRKEGQNVTLSCEQNLNHDAMYWYRQDPGQGLRLIYYSQIVNDFQKGDIAEGYSVSREKKESFPLTVTSAQKNPTAFYLCASSISAANEKLFFGSGTQLSVL.

The CDR3, as DNA: TGTGCCAGCAGCCAAGCCCAAAGGACAGACTACGAGCAGTACTTC. Translated: CASSQAQRTDYEQYF. The chain couples TRBV4-2 to TRBJ2-7; weak D call: TRBD1 (6 bases). The CDR3 spans 15 residues. Germline CDR1 reads LGHNA; CDR2 reads YNFKEQ. The V end lost 1 base, the J end lost 3 bases, and 13 bases lay between the germline ends.

This sequence joins TRBV6-1 and TRBJ2-7, with D possibly matching TRBD2 (6 bases). Germline-derived CDR1 and CDR2 are MNHNS and SASEGT. V lost 2 bases, J lost 0 bases, and 8 bases lay in between. CDR3 size: 14 residues. CDR3 bases: TGTGCCAGCAGTGAACTAGCGAACTCCTACGAGCAGTACTTC. It codes for CASSELANSYEQYF.

The gene calls are TRBV4-2 and TRBJ2-7; TRBD1 matches 11 bases. This CDR3 has 17 residues. Germline lookup yields CDR1 LGHNA and CDR2 YNFKEQ. Germline trimming cut 0 bases from V and 4 bases from J; bases unmatched to any gene: 8. The CDR3 protein is CASSQDWRTGGTYEQYF. In DNA form, the CDR3 reads TGTGCCAGCAGCCAAGATTGGCGGACAGGGGGCACATACGAGCAGTACTTC.

This CDR3 reads CASRGGQGNGYTF. In nucleotides, the CDR3 is TGTGCCAGCAGGGGGGGACAGGGGAATGGCTACACCTTC. The V and J genes are TRBV2 and TRBJ1-2; 10 bases are shared with TRBD1. Germline V gene lookup returns CDR1 SNHLY and CDR2 FYNNEI. Trimming at V came to 6 bases and at J to 6 bases, leaving 4 bases not matched to a gene. The CDR3 is made up of 13 amino acids.

The rearrangement uses TRBV5-1 and TRBJ1-2, with TRBD1 matching over 7 bases. V shed 3 bases, J shed 2 bases, and the junction held 1 base outside the gene matches. Germline values: CDR1 SGHRS, CDR2 YFSETQ. The CDR3 covers 13 residues. In DNA form, the CDR3 reads TGCGCCAGCAGCTCACAGGGGAACTATGGCTACACCTTC. Translation gives CASSSQGNYGYTF.

This clone appeared a single time. The chain has TRBV19 and TRBJ2-3; 7 bases agree with TRBD2. J was trimmed by 5 bases and V by 0 bases; bases with no gene match: 8. The CDR3 spans 16 residues. Per germline, CDR1 LNHDA and CDR2 SQIVND (reference sequence). CDR3 sequence: CASSIEASGAIDTQYF. For the CDR3, the DNA is TGTGCCAGTAGTATAGAAGCTAGCGGAGCAATAGATACGCAGTATTTT.

The rearrangement uses TRBV6-1 and TRBJ2-3; 7 nucleotides agree with TRBD2. The CDR3 has 15 amino acids. Per germline, CDR1 MNHNS and CDR2 SASEGT. The junction had 6 bases not matched to a gene; V was cut back by 3 bases and J by 3 bases. The CDR3: CASSDRWEGTDTQYF. The CDR3 coding sequence is TGTGCCAGCAGTGATAGGTGGGAGGGTACAGATACGCAGTATTTT.